The T cell receptor beta chain described here comes from a study of tumor and adjacent non-tumor tissue in lung cancer. Study results and caveats: In normal lung, the top 100 clones were significantly more dominant than in tumor.

RNA was extracted from bulk tissue without any cell sorting. Distant lung tissue was collected more than 3 cm away from the tumor edge. CDR1 is DFQATT, CDR2 SNEGSKA, per germline (reference sequence). This CDR3 has 15 amino acids. A modified ARM-PCR protocol with three rounds of nested PCR amplified TCRbeta. MiXCR, applied by TCRdb to the multiplex PCR reads, yields one record per CDR3 protein. The sample carries under 75,000 distinct CDR3 sequences, under 70% recorded once. This clonotype was picked up one time. Antigen: not known. Its ends do not fully match the called genes, so a read error is possible.

The source is a woman between 50 and 59 years old with non-small cell lung cancer. J is TRBJ2-4 and V is TRBV20-1, with D perhaps TRBD2 (5 bases). Sequencing was carried out using distant non-tumor lung tissue. The CDR3 coding sequence is TGCAGTGCTAGTCTGGCTAGCAGAGCCAAAAACATTCAGTATTTC. It is translated as CSASLASRAKNIQYF.